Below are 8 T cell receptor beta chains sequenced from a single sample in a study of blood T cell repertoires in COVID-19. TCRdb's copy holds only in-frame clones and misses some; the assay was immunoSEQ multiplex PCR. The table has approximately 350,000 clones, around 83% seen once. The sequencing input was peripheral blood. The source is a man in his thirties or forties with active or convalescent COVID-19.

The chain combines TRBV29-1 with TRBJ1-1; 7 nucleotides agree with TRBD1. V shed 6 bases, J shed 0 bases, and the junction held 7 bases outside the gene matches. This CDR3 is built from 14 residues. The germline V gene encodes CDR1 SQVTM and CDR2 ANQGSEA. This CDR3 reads CSVKGQRMNTEAFF. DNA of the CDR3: TGCAGCGTCAAGGGACAGAGGATGAACACTGAAGCTTTCTTT. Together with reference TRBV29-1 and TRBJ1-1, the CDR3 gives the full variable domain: SAVISQKPSRDICQRGTSLTIQCQVDSQVTMMFWYRQQPGQSLTLIATANQGSEATYESGFVIDKFPISRPNLTFSTLTVSNMSPEDSSIYLCSVKGQRMNTEAFFGQGTRLTVV.

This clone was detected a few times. The CDR3, as DNA: TGTGCCAGCAGCGCTTGGGACAGGGGGCGCGTTGGCTATGGCTACACCTTC. It is translated as CASSAWDRGRVGYGYTF. The V and J genes are TRBV9 and TRBJ1-2; 12 positions agree with TRBD1. After removal of 3 bases from V and 4 bases from J, the junction contained 10 bases not matched to a gene. CDR1 and CDR2 from the germline V gene are SGDLS and YYNGEE. The CDR3 sequence is 17 residues long.

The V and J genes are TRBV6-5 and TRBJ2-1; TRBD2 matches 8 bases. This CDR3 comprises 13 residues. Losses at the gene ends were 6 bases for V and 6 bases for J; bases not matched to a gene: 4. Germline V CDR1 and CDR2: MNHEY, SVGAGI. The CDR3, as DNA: TGTGCCAGCAGCCGGGGGGGACCCAATGAGCAGTTCTTC. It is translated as CASSRGGPNEQFF.

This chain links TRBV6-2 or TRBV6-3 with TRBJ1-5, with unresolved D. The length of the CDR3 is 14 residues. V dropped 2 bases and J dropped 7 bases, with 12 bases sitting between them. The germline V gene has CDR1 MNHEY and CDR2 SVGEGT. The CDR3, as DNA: TGTGCCAGCAGTTACCGGAGAGGGCCGCAGCCCCAGCATTTT. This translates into CASSYRRGPQPQHF.

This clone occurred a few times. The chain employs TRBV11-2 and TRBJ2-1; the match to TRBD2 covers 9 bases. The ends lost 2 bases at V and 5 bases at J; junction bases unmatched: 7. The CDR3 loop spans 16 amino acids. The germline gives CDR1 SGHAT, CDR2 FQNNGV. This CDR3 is CASSLRGSGRHNEQFF. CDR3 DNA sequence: TGTGCCAGCAGCTTAAGGGGAAGCGGGAGGCACAATGAGCAGTTCTTC.

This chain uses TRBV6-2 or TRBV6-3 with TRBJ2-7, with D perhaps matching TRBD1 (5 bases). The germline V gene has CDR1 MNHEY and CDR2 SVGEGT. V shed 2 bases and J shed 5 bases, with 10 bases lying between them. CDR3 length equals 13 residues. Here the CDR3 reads CASSYMGPHEQYF. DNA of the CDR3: TGTGCCAGCAGTTACATGGGGCCCCACGAGCAGTACTTC.

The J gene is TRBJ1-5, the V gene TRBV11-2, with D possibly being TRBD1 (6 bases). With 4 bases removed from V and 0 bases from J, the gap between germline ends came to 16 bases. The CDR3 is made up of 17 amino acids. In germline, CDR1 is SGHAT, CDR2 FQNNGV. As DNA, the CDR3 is TGTGCCAGCAGCTATTTTAGGGGGTTGAATAGCAATCAGCCCCAGCATTTT. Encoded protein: CASSYFRGLNSNQPQHF.

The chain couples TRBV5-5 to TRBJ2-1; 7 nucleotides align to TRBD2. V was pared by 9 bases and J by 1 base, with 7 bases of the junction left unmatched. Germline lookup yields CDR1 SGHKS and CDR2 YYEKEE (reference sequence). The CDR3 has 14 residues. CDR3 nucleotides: TGTGCCATGGGGGGAGGGAGTTCCTACAATGAGCAGTTCTTC. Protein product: CAMGGGSSYNEQFF.